This paragraph covers one T cell receptor beta chain sequence. No antigen is known for it. This entry is derived from a study of shared clonotypes between healthy human individuals. The study, taken as a whole, reports: In having few donors, the study represented limited genetic and exposure-history diversity.

Germline V gene data show CDR1 as SNHLY and CDR2 as FYNNEI. With V trimmed by 6 bases and J by 4 bases, 11 bases remained unmatched. CDR3 length: 15 amino acids. This table comes from immunoSEQ multiplex PCR, and its TCRdb copy is limited to in-frame clones, with some not included. The sample records millions of clones, about 92% being singletons. Terminally differentiated effector memory CD45RA+ cells were excluded from the naive CD8 cells, which were CD45RO-negative and positively selected for CCR7. The chain employs TRBV2 and TRBJ1-2; TRBD1 matches at 7 bases. The sequence derives from a man aged 18-30 years in good health. Some clones in this sample may be carry-over from other donors' samples. Source material: naive CD8+ T cells from PBMCs. The CDR3 bases are TGTGCCAGCAGAAATATAGAAACAGGGGCCTATGGCTACACCTTC. This codes for CASRNIETGAYGYTF.